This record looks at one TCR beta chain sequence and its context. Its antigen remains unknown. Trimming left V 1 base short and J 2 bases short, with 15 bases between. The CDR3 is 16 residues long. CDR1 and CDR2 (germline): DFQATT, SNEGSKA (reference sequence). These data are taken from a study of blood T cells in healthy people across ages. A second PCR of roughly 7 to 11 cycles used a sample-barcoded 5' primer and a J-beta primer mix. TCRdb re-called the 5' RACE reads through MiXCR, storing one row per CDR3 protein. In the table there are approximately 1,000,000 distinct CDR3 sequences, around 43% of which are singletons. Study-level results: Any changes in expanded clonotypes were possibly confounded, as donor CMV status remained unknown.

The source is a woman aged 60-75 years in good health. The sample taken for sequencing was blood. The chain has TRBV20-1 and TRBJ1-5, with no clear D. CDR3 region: CSARAKFSQGNQPQHF. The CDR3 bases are TGCAGTGCTAGAGCAAAGTTCAGTCAGGGCAATCAGCCCCAGCATTTT.